These T cell receptor beta chains were read from a single sample in a study of T cells after somatic rescue of genetic block. Libraries were prepared by immunoSEQ multiplex PCR; TCRdb keeps only in-frame clonotypes and omits some of them. Altogether about 120,000 clones are present, over 80% being singletons, with the ten largest covering approximately 1.4%. What was sequenced was peripheral blood mononuclear cells (PBMCs). Every receptor here comes from a woman aged 18-29 years. Each CDR3 is given with its conserved first and last residue. Each record gives: V gene, J gene, D gene, CDR3 protein, CDR3 DNA. D genes are given only for firm matches.

>TRBV6-1|TRBJ1-5|NA
CASTEGGARNQPQHF
TGTGCCAGCACCGAAGGGGGGGCTCGGAATCAGCCCCAGCATTTT
>TRBV29-1|TRBJ2-1|NA
CSVENQGGGHYEQFF
TGCAGCGTTGAGAATCAGGGGGGGGGCCACTATGAGCAGTTCTTC
>TRBV7-9|TRBJ2-2|NA
CASSLGTDSLFF
TGTGCCAGCAGTCTTGGGACGGACTCACTGTTTTTT
>TRBV10-3|TRBJ1-2|NA
CAISERGSFGYGYTF
TGTGCCATCAGTGAGCGAGGGAGTTTTGGCTATGGCTACACCTTC
>TRBV13|TRBJ2-3|TRBD1
CASSLRTGGTDTQYF
TGTGCCAGCAGCTTGCGGACAGGGGGCACAGATACGCAGTATTTT
>TRBV5-4|TRBJ1-4|NA
CASSDGATVGSEKLFF
TGTGCCAGCAGCGACGGTGCAACGGTTGGATCAGAAAAACTGTTTTTT
>TRBV5-1|TRBJ2-3|TRBD2
CASSFGLAETDTQYF
TGCGCCAGCAGCTTTGGGCTAGCGGAAACAGATACGCAGTATTTT
>TRBV5-6|TRBJ2-7|NA
CASSLWAGHSYEQYF
TGTGCCAGCAGCTTGTGGGCAGGTCACTCCTACGAGCAGTACTTC
>TRBV6-1|TRBJ1-5|NA
CASSERGNQPQHF
TGTGCCAGCAGTGAAAGGGGGAATCAGCCCCAGCATTTT
>TRBV27|TRBJ2-6|TRBD2
CASSFQRGREGLSGANVLTF
TGTGCCAGCAGTTTCCAGCGGGGGCGCGAGGGACTCTCTGGGGCCAACGTCCTGACTTTC
>TRBV6-1|TRBJ1-6|NA
CASSEATVNSPLHF
TGTGCCAGCAGTGAAGCTACAGTTAATTCACCCCTCCACTTT
>TRBV30|TRBJ2-1|TRBD2
CAWTSGGAKEQFF
TGTGCCTGGACTAGCGGGGGGGCCAAAGAGCAGTTCTTC
>TRBV11-2|TRBJ2-5|NA
CASSLEGRQETQYF
TGTGCCAGCAGCTTAGAAGGCCGCCAAGAGACCCAGTACTTC
>TRBV16|TRBJ2-1|TRBD2
CASSQSSAGALYNEQFF
TGTGCCAGCAGCCAATCGTCAGCGGGGGCCCTATACAATGAGCAGTTCTTC
>TRBV9|TRBJ2-1|NA
CASSFGGAYNEQFF
TGTGCCAGCAGCTTCGGAGGAGCCTACAATGAGCAGTTCTTC
>TRBV19|TRBJ2-7|TRBD1
CASSIGDRGNEQYF
TGTGCCAGTAGTATAGGGGACAGGGGCAACGAGCAGTACTTC
>TRBV28|TRBJ2-7|TRBD1
CASSFRTGGEQYF
TGTGCCAGCAGTTTCAGGACAGGGGGCGAGCAGTACTTC
>TRBV5-8|TRBJ2-3|NA
CASSLEWGASTDTQYF
TGTGCCAGCAGCTTGGAGTGGGGGGCCAGCACAGATACGCAGTATTTT
>TRBV6-4|TRBJ2-6|NA
CASSDSQGSLSGANVLTF
TGTGCCAGCAGTGACTCGCAGGGCTCCCTCTCTGGGGCCAACGTCCTGACTTTC
>TRBV18|TRBJ2-2|TRBD2
CASSPQKLGLAATGELFF
TGTGCCAGCTCACCTCAAAAATTGGGACTAGCGGCCACCGGGGAGCTGTTTTTT
>TRBV9|TRBJ2-5|TRBD1
CASSPRDRGLETQYF
TGTGCCAGCAGCCCCAGGGACAGGGGGTTGGAGACCCAGTACTTC
>TRBV11-3|TRBJ1-2|TRBD1
CASSLTPGQGAYGYTF
TGTGCCAGCAGCCTCACTCCGGGACAGGGAGCCTATGGCTACACCTTC
>TRBV5-1|TRBJ1-3|TRBD1
CASSPGQSTGNTIYF
TGCGCCAGCAGTCCGGGACAGTCCACGGGAAACACCATATATTTT
>TRBV19|TRBJ2-5|NA
CASGRGETQYF
TGTGCCAGTGGGCGTGGGGAGACCCAGTACTTC
>TRBV7-9|TRBJ1-2|NA
CASSEDGNYGYTF
TGTGCCAGCAGCGAGGACGGAAACTATGGCTACACCTTC